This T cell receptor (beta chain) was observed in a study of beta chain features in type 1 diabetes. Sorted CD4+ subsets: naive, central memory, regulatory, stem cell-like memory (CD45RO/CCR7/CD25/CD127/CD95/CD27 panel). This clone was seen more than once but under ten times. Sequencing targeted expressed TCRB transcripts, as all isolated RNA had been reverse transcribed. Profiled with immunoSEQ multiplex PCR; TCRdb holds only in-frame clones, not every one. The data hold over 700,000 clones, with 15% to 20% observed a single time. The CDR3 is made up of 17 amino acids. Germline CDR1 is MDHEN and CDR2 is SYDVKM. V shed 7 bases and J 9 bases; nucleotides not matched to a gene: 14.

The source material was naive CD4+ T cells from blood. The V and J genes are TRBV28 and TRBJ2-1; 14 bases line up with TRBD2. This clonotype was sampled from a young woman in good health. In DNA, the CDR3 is TGTGCCAGCACTAGAGGTTCTCCGGGACTAGCGGGAGCTGAGCAGTTCTTC. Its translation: CASTRGSPGLAGAEQFF.